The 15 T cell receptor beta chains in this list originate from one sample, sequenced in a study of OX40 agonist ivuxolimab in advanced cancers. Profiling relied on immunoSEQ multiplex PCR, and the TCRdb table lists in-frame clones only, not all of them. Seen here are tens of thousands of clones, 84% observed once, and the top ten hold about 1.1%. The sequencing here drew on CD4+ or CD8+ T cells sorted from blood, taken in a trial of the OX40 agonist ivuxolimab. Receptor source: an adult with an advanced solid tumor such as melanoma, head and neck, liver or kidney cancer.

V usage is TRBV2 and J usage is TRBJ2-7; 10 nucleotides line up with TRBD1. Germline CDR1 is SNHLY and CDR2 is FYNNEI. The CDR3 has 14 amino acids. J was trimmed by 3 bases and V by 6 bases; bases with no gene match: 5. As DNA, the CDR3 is TGTGCCAGCAGCTCCCGGGACAGGGGCTACGAGCAGTACTTC. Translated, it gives CASSSRDRGYEQYF.

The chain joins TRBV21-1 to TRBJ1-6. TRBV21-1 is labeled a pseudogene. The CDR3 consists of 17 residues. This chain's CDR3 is CASSNRNGEGKNSPLHF. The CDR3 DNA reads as TGTGCCAGCAGCAACCGAAATGGAGAGGGTAAGAATTCACCCCTCCACTTT.

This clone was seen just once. The CDR3 coding sequence is TGTGCCAGCGAACGTAGCGGGGGCCTCTCCTACGAGCAGTACTTC. It encodes CASERSGGLSYEQYF. The rearrangement links TRBV25-1 to TRBJ2-7; 9 positions match TRBD2. This CDR3 has 15 amino acids. The germline CDR1 and CDR2 sequences are MGHDK and SYGVNS. Unmatched junction bases numbered 8, after V lost 8 bases and J lost 0 bases.

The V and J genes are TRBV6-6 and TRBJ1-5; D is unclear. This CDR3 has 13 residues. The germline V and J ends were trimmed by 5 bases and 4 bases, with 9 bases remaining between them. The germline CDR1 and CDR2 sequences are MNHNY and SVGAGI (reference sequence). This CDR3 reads CASSRRPNQPQHF. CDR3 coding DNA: TGTGCCAGCAGTCGGAGGCCGAATCAGCCCCAGCATTTT.

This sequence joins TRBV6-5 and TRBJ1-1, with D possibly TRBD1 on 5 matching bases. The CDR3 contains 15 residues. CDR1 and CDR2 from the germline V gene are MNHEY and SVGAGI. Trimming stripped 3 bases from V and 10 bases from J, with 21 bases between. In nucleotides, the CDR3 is TGTGCCAGCAGTTATTCCGGGACGGACTTTAGGGCAGCTTTCTTT. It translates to CASSYSGTDFRAAFF.

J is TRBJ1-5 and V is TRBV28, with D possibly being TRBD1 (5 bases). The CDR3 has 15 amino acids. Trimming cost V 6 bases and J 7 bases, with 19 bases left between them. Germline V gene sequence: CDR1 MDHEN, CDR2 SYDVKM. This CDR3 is CASRYAGTRGQPQHF. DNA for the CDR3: TGTGCCAGCAGGTACGCCGGGACCCGTGGGCAGCCCCAGCATTTT.

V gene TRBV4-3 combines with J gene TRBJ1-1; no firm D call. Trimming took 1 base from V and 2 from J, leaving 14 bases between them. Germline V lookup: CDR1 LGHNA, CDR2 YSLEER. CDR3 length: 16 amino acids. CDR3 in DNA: TGCGCCAGCAGCCAAGGAACTAGGGTTCAAAACACTGAAGCTTTCTTT. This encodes CASSQGTRVQNTEAFF.

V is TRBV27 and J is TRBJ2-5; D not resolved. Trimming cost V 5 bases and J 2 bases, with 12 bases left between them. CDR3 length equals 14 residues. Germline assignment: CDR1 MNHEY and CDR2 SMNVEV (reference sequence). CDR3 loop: CASSPFGPQETQYF. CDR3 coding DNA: TGTGCCAGCAGTCCCTTCGGACCGCAAGAGACCCAGTACTTC.

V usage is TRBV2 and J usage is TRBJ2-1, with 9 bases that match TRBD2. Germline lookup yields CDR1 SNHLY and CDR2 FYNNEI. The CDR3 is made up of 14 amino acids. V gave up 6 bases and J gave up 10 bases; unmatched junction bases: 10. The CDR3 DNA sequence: TGTGCCAGCAGAGGGAATAGCGGGGGACGCGAGCAGTTCTTC. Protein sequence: CASRGNSGGREQFF.

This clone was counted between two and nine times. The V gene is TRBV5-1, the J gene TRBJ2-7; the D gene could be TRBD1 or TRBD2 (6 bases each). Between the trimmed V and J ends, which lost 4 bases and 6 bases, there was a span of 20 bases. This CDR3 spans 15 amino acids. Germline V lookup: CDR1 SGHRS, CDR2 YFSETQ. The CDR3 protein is CASSLRSGALGEQYF. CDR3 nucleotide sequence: TGCGCCAGCAGCCTCCGGTCGGGGGCCCTGGGCGAGCAGTACTTC.

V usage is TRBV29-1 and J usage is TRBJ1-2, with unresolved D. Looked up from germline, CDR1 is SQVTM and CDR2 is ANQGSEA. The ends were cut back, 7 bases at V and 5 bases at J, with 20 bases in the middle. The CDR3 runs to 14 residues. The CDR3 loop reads CSAHMWGKEYGYTF. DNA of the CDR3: TGCAGCGCGCATATGTGGGGAAAGGAGTATGGCTACACCTTC.

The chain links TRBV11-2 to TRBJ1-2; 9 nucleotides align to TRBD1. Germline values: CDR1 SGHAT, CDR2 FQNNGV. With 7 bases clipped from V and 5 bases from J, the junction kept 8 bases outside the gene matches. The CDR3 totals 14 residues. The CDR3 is CASTSDRGAYGYTF. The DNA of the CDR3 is TGTGCCAGCACCTCAGACAGGGGGGCGTATGGCTACACCTTC.

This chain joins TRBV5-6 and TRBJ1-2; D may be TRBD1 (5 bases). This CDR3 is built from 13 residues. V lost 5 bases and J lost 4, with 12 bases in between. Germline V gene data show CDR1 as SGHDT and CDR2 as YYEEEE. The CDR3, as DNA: TGTGCCAGCAGGGGGACTCAAGGCTATGGCTACACCTTC. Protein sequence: CASRGTQGYGYTF.

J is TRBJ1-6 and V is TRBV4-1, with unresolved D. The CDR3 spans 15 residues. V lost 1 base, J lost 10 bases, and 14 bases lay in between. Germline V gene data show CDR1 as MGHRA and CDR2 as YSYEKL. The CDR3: CASSQGDRLGSPLHF. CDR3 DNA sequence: TGCGCCAGCAGCCAAGGTGACCGACTGGGGTCACCCCTCCACTTT.

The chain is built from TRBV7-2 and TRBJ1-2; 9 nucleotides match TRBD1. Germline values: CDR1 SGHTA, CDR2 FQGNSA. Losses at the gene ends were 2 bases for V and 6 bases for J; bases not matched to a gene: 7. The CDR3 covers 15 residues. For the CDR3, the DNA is TGTGCCAGCAGCTTATTGGCCGGGACAGGGCATGGCTACACCTTC. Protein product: CASSLLAGTGHGYTF. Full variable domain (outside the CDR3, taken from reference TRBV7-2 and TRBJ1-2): GAGVSQSPSNKVTEKGKDVELRCDPISGHTALYWYRQSLGQGLEFLIYFQGNSAPDKSGLPSDRFSAERTGGSVSTLTIQRTQQEDSAVYLCASSLLAGTGHGYTFGSGTRLTVV.